This T cell receptor (beta chain) was recovered during a study of blood T cell repertoires in COVID-19. Profiling relied on immunoSEQ multiplex PCR, and the TCRdb table lists in-frame clones only, not all of them. Of 80,000 or so clones listed, 82% are singletons. The sequence derives from a man aged 55 to 70 with acute or convalescent COVID-19. Sequencing input: peripheral blood.

In nucleotides, the CDR3 is TGTGCCAGCAGCTCGGGACAGTCTAACTATGGCTACACCTTC. Residues: CASSSGQSNYGYTF. The chain uses TRBV28 and TRBJ1-2; TRBD1 agrees at 7 bases. The junction had 4 bases not matched to a gene; V was cut back by 6 bases and J by 0 bases. Per germline, CDR1 MDHEN and CDR2 SYDVKM. The CDR3 consists of 14 residues.